This is a list of T cell receptor beta chains from one sample in a study of blood T cell repertoires in COVID-19. Profiling relied on immunoSEQ multiplex PCR, and the TCRdb table lists in-frame clones only, not all of them. The data hold about 140,000 clones, with approximately 84% observed a single time. The sample was PBMCs or T cells enriched from blood (not recorded which). Source of these receptors: a woman in her fifties or sixties with acute COVID-19. CDR3s include the opening cysteine and the closing phenylalanine or tryptophan. Each record gives: J gene, clone size, D gene, V gene, CDR3 DNA, CDR3 protein. A D gene is named only where the DNA matches it firmly. Some rows have no size entry. The others give once, few or many, or a class for an expanded clone.

>TRBJ1-1|.|.|TRBV2
TGTGCCAGCAGTGAACAGTCAGGTGTGAACACTGAAGCTTTCTTT
CASSEQSGVNTEAFF
>TRBJ2-2|.|TRBD2|TRBV2
TGTGCCAGTTCAAAGGTAGCTAGCGGATACACCGGGGAGCTGTTTTTT
CASSKVASGYTGELFF
>TRBJ2-7|.|TRBD1|TRBV4-3
TGCGCCAGCAGCCATTCCACCGGGACAGGGGTCTACGAGCAGTACTTC
CASSHSTGTGVYEQYF
>TRBJ2-5|.|.|TRBV6-5
TGTGCCAGCAGGGAGGGGGCGCGGGAGACCCAGTACTTC
CASREGARETQYF
>TRBJ2-7|once|TRBD2|TRBV11-2
TGTGCCAGCAGCTTAGTAGCGGGGACCTACGAGCAGTACTTC
CASSLVAGTYEQYF
>TRBJ1-2|.|TRBD1|TRBV9
TGTGCCAGCAGCATAGGACAGGGCGATGGCTACACCTTC
CASSIGQGDGYTF
>TRBJ2-5|.|TRBD2|TRBV27
TGTGCCAGCAGCCCCCTGGGCGCTAGCGGGATATTGGAGACCCAGTACTTC
CASSPLGASGILETQYF
>TRBJ1-5|.|TRBD1|TRBV4-2
TGTGCCAGCAGCCCAACTGACAGGGGGGTTGGGAGCAATCAGCCCCAGCATTTT
CASSPTDRGVGSNQPQHF
>TRBJ1-1|few|.|TRBV3-1/TRBV3-2
TGTGCCAGCAATAATGGGGGACATCTCGAAGCTTTCTTT
CASNNGGHLEAFF
>TRBJ2-5|.|TRBD1|TRBV2
TGTGCCAGCAGGAGACAGGGGGTGGGGGAGACCCAGTACTTC
CASRRQGVGETQYF
>TRBJ2-1|.|TRBD2|TRBV7-3
TGTGCCAGCAGCCCCCGACTAGCGGGAAAGAATGAGCAGTTCTTC
CASSPRLAGKNEQFF
>TRBJ1-2|once|TRBD1|TRBV30
TGTGCCTGGAGTGTAGGTTCGACAGGGATGGGCTACACCTTC
CAWSVGSTGMGYTF
>TRBJ1-5|.|TRBD1|TRBV7-8
TGTGCCAGCAGCTTAGGGACAGGGGATAACCAGCCCCAGCATTTT
CASSLGTGDNQPQHF
>TRBJ2-7|.|TRBD2|TRBV7-2
TGTGCCAGCAGCTTAGCGGGGACTAGCGGGAGGGCCGGGGGCGAGCAGTACTTC
CASSLAGTSGRAGGEQYF
>TRBJ2-1|once|TRBD2|TRBV5-4
TGTGCCAGCAGCCTAGACCGGGAGGCAGGGCTCTTC
CASSLDREAGLF
>TRBJ1-2|.|TRBD1|TRBV12-3/TRBV12-4
TGTGCCAGCAGCTGGACAGGGTCTGGTGGCTACACCTTC
CASSWTGSGGYTF
>TRBJ1-1|.|.|TRBV30
TGTGCCTTGGGGAGGTGGGAAGGGGACACTGAAGCTTTCTTT
CALGRWEGDTEAFF
>TRBJ2-7|.|.|TRBV5-1
TGCGCCAGCAGCCCCGAGCCTAGCTTGAGGCAGTACTTC
CASSPEPSLRQYF
>TRBJ1-1|.|.|TRBV11-3
TGTGCCAGCAGCCCGAGGGGGACACCGAACACTGAAGCTTTCTTT
CASSPRGTPNTEAFF
>TRBJ1-2|.|.|TRBV19
TGTGCCAGTAGTAAACAGGAATCCTATGGCTACACCTTC
CASSKQESYGYTF
>TRBJ2-7|.|.|TRBV5-1
TGCGCCAGCAGCTTGGGTCAGGGGCTGTCCTACGAGCAGTACTTC
CASSLGQGLSYEQYF
>TRBJ2-3|.|.|TRBV21-1
TGTGCCAGCAGCAAAGATGGCCAGAGCACAGATACGCAGTATTTT
CASSKDGQSTDTQYF
>TRBJ2-1|once|TRBD2|TRBV27
TGTGCCATTGGGGGGACTAGCGGGATCCACGGCAATGAGCAGTTCTTC
CAIGGTSGIHGNEQFF
>TRBJ2-7|.|TRBD2|TRBV2
TGTGCCAGCAATAGCGGGAGGGCCAATTTCTACGAGCAGTACTTC
CASNSGRANFYEQYF
>TRBJ2-7|.|TRBD2|TRBV6-2/TRBV6-3
TGTGCCAGCAGTCCCCTAGCGGGAGCCCCCGGAGAGGCCTACGAGCAGTACTTC
CASSPLAGAPGEAYEQYF
>TRBJ2-7|.|TRBD1|TRBV28
TGTGCCAGCAGTACCACGGACAGGTTACGTGGTTCCTACGAGCAGTACTTC
CASSTTDRLRGSYEQYF
>TRBJ2-7|.|.|TRBV5-1
TGCGCCAGCAGCAGATCCGGGTCCTCCTACGAGCAGTACTTC
CASSRSGSSYEQYF
>TRBJ2-1|.|TRBD2|TRBV24-1
TGTGCCACCCAGACTAGCGGGAGCTCAGGTGAGCAGTTCTTC
CATQTSGSSGEQFF
>TRBJ1-2|.|TRBD1|TRBV3-1/TRBV3-2
TGTGCCAACTTCCGCGGACAGGGCGATTCCCTTTTCCCCACCCATAGGCCCTATGGCTACACCTTC
CANFRGQGDSLFPTHRPYGYTF
>TRBJ1-5|.|.|TRBV12-3/TRBV12-4
TGTGCCAGCACCTGGGGGGGGAATCAGCCCCAGCATTTT
CASTWGGNQPQHF
>TRBJ2-2|.|TRBD2|TRBV27
TGTGCCAGCAGTTGGAAGGGACTAGCGGGAGGGAGGGCGAACACCGGGGAGCTGTTTTTT
CASSWKGLAGGRANTGELFF
>TRBJ1-1|.|.|TRBV7-2
TGTGCCAGCAGCTTAGGGTGGCAGGGGTACACTGAAGCTTTCTTT
CASSLGWQGYTEAFF
>TRBJ2-1|.|TRBD1|TRBV2
TGTGCCAGCAGTAAATCCGGGACAGGGTCTATCAATGAGCAGTTCTTC
CASSKSGTGSINEQFF
>TRBJ2-1|.|.|TRBV19
TGTGCCAGTAGTACATTCGCCGGGACTTGGAAGGGCAATGAGCAGTTCTTC
CASSTFAGTWKGNEQFF
>TRBJ1-3|.|TRBD1|TRBV7-9
TGTGCCAGCAGCCCGACGGACAGGAGCCCAGGAAACACCATATATTTT
CASSPTDRSPGNTIYF
>TRBJ2-5|.|TRBD1|TRBV2
TGTGCCAGCAGAGAGGACAGGGGGCGAAAGACCCAGTACTTC
CASREDRGRKTQYF
>TRBJ2-1|.|TRBD2|TRBV11-3
TGTGCCAGCAGCCCCGGGACTAGCGGACCAATTGAGCAGTTCTTC
CASSPGTSGPIEQFF
>TRBJ2-7|many|.|TRBV4-2
TGTGCCAGCAGCCAAGTGTACAAAATGGCCTACGAGCAGTACTTC
CASSQVYKMAYEQYF